This entry lists 14 T cell receptor beta chains sequenced from one sample in a study of Ad26.COV2.S vaccination and SARS-CoV-2 variants. The treatment: 19 received Ad26.COV2.S at low or high dose, single or two shots; roughly 5 received placebo; per-sample allocation not given. Vaccine and placebo recipients were sampled on day 63 after the first injection. The protocol was immunoSEQ multiplex PCR, while the TCRdb copy is restricted to in-frame clones and leaves out a portion. The table has about 680,000 clones, 70% to 90% seen once. The sequences come from peripheral blood, collected in a trial of Ad26.COV2.S vaccine versus placebo. The receptors stem from a person aged 18 to 59 who received the Ad26.COV2.S COVID-19 vaccine or a placebo.

The CDR3 nucleotides read TGTGCCAGCAGCCTGGGACGTCAAGAGACCCAGTACTTC. Protein product: CASSLGRQETQYF. This chain connects TRBV7-2 to TRBJ2-5; either TRBD1 or TRBD2 may supply D (5 bases each). Trimming left V 5 bases short and J 2 bases short, with 9 bases between. Per the germline V gene, CDR1 is SGHTA and CDR2 is FQGNSA. The CDR3 has 13 amino acids.

The genes are TRBV7-8 and TRBJ2-1; TRBD2 matches 10 bases. In germline, CDR1 is SGHVS, CDR2 FQNEAQ. The CDR3 runs 15 residues. V was pared by 5 bases and J by 2 bases, with 3 bases of the junction left unmatched. Here the CDR3 DNA reads TGTGCCAGCAGCAAGGGACTAGCGACCTACAATGAGCAGTTCTTC. This sequence encodes CASSKGLATYNEQFF.

The chain combines TRBV7-2 with TRBJ2-1; D is tentatively TRBD1 or TRBD2 (5 bases each). This CDR3 contains 15 residues. Germline CDR1 reads SGHTA; CDR2 reads FQGNSA. The V end was cut by 6 bases, the J end by 2 bases, with 14 bases between. The CDR3 loop is CASSLTPGPYNEQFF. The CDR3 DNA follows: TGTGCCAGCAGTTTGACCCCGGGACCCTACAATGAGCAGTTCTTC.

This clone was recorded only once. This sequence joins TRBV5-8 and TRBJ2-6, with D perhaps TRBD1 or TRBD2 (5 bases each). CDR1 and CDR2 from the germline V gene are SGHTS and YDEGEE. The ends were cut back, 3 bases at V and 0 bases at J, with 10 bases in the middle. CDR3 length equals 16 residues. CDR3 protein: CASSWDRSSGANVLTF. The CDR3 DNA sequence: TGTGCCAGCAGCTGGGACCGAAGCTCTGGGGCCAACGTCCTGACTTTC.

V usage is TRBV18 and J usage is TRBJ2-3, with D perhaps matching TRBD2 (6 bases). Germline-derived CDR1 and CDR2 are KGHSH and LQKENI. V lost 2 bases, J lost 3 bases, and 15 bases lay in between. The length of the CDR3 is 16 residues. CDR3 in DNA: TGTGCCAGCTCACCAACCGGGGCCGCGGGGACAGATACGCAGTATTTT. Protein: CASSPTGAAGTDTQYF.

This clone was seen a handful of times. The CDR3: CASSLWLAPIYEQYF. The CDR3 DNA reads as TGTGCCAGCAGTTTATGGCTAGCGCCGATATACGAGCAGTACTTC. The chain recombines TRBV27 with TRBJ2-7; weak D call: TRBD2 (6 bases). The CDR3 is 15 residues long. V was pared by 1 base and J by 4 bases, with 14 bases between. Germline CDR1 reads MNHEY; CDR2 reads SMNVEV (reference sequence).

The CDR3 spells CASSLVSGGPEFF. The DNA for the CDR3 is TGTGCCAGCAGCTTAGTTAGCGGGGGCCCGGAGTTCTTC. V and J are TRBV7-9 and TRBJ2-1; the match to TRBD2 covers 9 bases. V was pared by 1 base and J by 14 bases, with 6 bases of the junction left unmatched. The CDR3 is 13 residues long. Germline V lookup: CDR1 SEHNR, CDR2 FQNEAQ (reference sequence).

The V call is TRBV19, the J call TRBJ2-7; D perhaps matches TRBD1 (6 bases). Germline CDR1 reads LNHDA; CDR2 reads SQIVND (reference sequence). The CDR3 contains 14 residues. V lost 7 bases and J lost 4, with 17 bases in between. The CDR3, as DNA: TGTGCCAGTAAAGCCGAAACAGGGACATACGAGCAGTACTTC. It codes for CASKAETGTYEQYF.

The rearrangement uses TRBV3-1 (or the pseudogene TRBV3-2) and TRBJ2-7, with TRBD1 matching 7 bases. Germline CDR1 LGHDT, CDR2 YNNKEL (reference sequence). The CDR3 length is 14 residues. The V gene end was trimmed by 1 base and the J gene end by 3 bases; junction bases not matched to a gene: 3. CDR3 coding DNA: TGTGCCAGCAGCCAAGGGACAGGTTTCTACGAGCAGTACTTC. It codes for CASSQGTGFYEQYF.

V usage is TRBV9 and J usage is TRBJ1-2, with D perhaps TRBD1 (6 bases). Germline CDR1 SGDLS, CDR2 YYNGEE. Trimming removed 0 bases at V and 7 bases at J, with 22 bases between. The CDR3 loop spans 17 amino acids. In DNA form, the CDR3 reads TGTGCCAGCAGCGTAGAGCAGGGGAATCAACTGTTCGGTGGCTACACCTTC. This codes for CASSVEQGNQLFGGYTF. The variable domain in full, completed from reference TRBV9 and TRBJ1-2, reads DSGVTQTPKHLITATGQRVTLRCSPRSGDLSVYWYQQSLDQGLQFLIQYYNGEERAKGNILERFSAQQFPDLHSELNLSSLELGDSALYFCASSVEQGNQLFGGYTFGSGTRLTVV.

This chain joins TRBV11-2 and TRBJ2-2; D uncertain. Per the germline V gene, CDR1 is SGHAT and CDR2 is FQNNGV. The V end lost 2 bases, the J end lost 6 bases, and 4 bases lay between the germline ends. The CDR3 loop spans 12 amino acids. CDR3 protein: CASSLYPGELFF. Written as DNA, the CDR3 is TGTGCCAGCAGCTTATACCCCGGGGAGCTGTTTTTT. Complete variable domain (other parts from reference TRBV11-2 and TRBJ2-2): EAGVAQSPRYKIIEKRQSVAFWCNPISGHATLYWYQQILGQGPKLLIQFQNNGVVDDSQLPKDRFSAERLKGVDSTLKIQPAKLEDSAVYLCASSLYPGELFFGEGSRLTVL.

CDR3 in amino acids: CASSPRVATTGELFF. The CDR3 region has the DNA TGTGCCAGCAGCCCCAGGGTAGCGACCACCGGGGAGCTGTTTTTT. V and J are TRBV11-3 and TRBJ2-2; D may correspond to TRBD1 or TRBD2 (5 bases each). V was trimmed by 5 bases and J by 4 bases, leaving 14 bases between them. The CDR3 runs to 15 residues. The germline V gene encodes CDR1 SGHNT and CDR2 YENEEA. Full variable domain (remainder filled in from reference TRBV11-3 and TRBJ2-2): EAGVVQSPRYKIIEKKQPVAFWCNPISGHNTLYWYLQNLGQGPELLIRYENEEAVDDSQLPKDRFSAERLKGVDSTLKIQPAELGDSAVYLCASSPRVATTGELFFGEGSRLTVL.

This clone has a single count. This chain connects TRBV18 to TRBJ2-5; D gene uncertain. The ends were cut back, 3 bases at V and 0 bases at J, with 8 bases in the middle. Germline values: CDR1 KGHSH, CDR2 LQKENI. The CDR3 extends over 14 amino acids. The chain's CDR3 is CASSPYGYQETQYF. DNA for the CDR3: TGTGCCAGCTCACCGTATGGATACCAAGAGACCCAGTACTTC.

The chain recombines TRBV7-2 with TRBJ1-6; D not resolved. The V gene's germline CDR1 is SGHTA and CDR2 FQGNSA. This CDR3 has 16 amino acids. V lost 1 base, J lost 10 bases, and 17 bases lay in between. CDR3 amino acids: CASSLGLWPGSSPLHF. CDR3 in DNA: TGTGCCAGCAGCTTAGGGCTATGGCCGGGGAGCTCACCCCTCCACTTT.